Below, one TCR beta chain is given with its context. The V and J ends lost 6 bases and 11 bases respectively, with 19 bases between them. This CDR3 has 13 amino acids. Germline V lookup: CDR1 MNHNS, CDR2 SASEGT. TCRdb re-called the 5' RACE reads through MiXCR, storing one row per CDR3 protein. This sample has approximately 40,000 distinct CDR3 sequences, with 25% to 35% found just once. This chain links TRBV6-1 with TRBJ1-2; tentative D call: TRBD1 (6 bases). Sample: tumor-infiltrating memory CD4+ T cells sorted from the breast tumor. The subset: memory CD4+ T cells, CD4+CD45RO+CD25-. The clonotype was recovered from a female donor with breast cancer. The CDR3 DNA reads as TGTGCCAGCAGGGAGGTAACAGGGAGAGGTTACACCTTC. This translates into CASREVTGRGYTF.